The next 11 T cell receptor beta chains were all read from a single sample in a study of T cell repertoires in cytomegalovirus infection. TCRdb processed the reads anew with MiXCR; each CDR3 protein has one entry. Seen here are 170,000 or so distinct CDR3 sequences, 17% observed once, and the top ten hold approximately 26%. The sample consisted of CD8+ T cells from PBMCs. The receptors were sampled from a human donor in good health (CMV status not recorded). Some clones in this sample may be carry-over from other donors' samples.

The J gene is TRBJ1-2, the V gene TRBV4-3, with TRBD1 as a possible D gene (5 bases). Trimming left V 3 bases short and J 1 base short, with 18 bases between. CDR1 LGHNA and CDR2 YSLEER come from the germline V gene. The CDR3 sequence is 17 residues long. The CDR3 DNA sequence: TGCGCCAGCAGCCATCCCAGGGAAGGACCGATTAACTATGGCTACACCTTC. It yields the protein CASSHPREGPINYGYTF.

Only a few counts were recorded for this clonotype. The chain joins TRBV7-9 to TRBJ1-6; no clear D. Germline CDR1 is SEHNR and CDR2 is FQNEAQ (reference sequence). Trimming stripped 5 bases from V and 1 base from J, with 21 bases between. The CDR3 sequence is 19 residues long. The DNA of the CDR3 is TGTGCCAGCAGCCCCTACTCGTCCTCGAGAGGATCCTATAATTCACCCCTCCACTTT. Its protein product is CASSPYSSSRGSYNSPLHF.

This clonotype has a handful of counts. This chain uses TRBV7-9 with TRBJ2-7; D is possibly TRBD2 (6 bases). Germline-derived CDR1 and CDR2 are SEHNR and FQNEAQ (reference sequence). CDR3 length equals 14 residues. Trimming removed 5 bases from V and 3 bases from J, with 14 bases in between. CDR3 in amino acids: CASSHKSTSYEQYF. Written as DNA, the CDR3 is TGTGCCAGCAGCCACAAATCGACTAGCTACGAGCAGTACTTC.

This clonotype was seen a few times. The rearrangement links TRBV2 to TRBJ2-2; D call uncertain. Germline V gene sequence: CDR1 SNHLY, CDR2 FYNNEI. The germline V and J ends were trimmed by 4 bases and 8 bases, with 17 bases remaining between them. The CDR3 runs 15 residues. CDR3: CASSAFGSGFGELFF. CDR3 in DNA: TGTGCCAGCAGTGCATTCGGATCGGGTTTTGGGGAGCTGTTTTTT.

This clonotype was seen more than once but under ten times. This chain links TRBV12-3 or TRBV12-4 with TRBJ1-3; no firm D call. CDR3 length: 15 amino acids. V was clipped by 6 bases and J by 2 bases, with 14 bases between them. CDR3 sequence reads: CASSKAGPPGNTIYF. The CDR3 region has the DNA TGTGCCAGCAGCAAGGCGGGCCCTCCTGGAAACACCATATATTTT.

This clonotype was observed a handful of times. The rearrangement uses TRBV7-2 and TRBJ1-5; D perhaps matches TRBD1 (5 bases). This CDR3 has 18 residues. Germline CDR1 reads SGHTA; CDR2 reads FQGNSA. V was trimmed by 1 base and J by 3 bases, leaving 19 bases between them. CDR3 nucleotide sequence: TGTGCCAGCAGCTTAGGAACCGGGGCCAACTCTTTCAATCAGCCCCAGCATTTT. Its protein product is CASSLGTGANSFNQPQHF.

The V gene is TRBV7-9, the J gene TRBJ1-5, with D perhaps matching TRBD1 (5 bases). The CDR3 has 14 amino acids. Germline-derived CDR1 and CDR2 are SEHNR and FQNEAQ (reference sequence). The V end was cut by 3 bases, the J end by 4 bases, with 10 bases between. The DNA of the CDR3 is TGTGCCAGCAGCTTCGCGGACACTAATCAGCCCCAGCATTTT. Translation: CASSFADTNQPQHF.

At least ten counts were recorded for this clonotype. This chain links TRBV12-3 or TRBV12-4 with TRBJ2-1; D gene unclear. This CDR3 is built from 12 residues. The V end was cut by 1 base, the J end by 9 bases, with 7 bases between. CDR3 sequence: CASSLGGSEQFF. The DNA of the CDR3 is TGTGCCAGCAGTTTAGGGGGTAGTGAGCAGTTCTTC.

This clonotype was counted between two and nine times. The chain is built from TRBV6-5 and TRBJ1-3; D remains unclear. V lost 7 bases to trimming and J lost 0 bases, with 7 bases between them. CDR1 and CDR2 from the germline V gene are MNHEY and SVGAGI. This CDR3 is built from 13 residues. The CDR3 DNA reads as TGTGCCAGCATACACAGCTCTGGAAACACCATATATTTT. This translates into CASIHSSGNTIYF.

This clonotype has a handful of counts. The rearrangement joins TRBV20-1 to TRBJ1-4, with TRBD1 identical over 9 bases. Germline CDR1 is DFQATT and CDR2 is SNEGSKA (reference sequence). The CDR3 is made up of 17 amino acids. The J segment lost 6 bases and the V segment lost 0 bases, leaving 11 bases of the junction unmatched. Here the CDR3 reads CSARESPRGQGHEKLFF. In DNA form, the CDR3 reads TGCAGTGCTAGAGAGAGCCCGAGGGGACAGGGACATGAAAAACTGTTTTTT.

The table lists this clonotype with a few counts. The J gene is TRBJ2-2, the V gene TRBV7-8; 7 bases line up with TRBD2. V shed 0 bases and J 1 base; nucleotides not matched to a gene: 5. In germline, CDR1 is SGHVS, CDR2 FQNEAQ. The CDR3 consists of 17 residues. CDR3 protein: CASSLARAGVNTGELFF. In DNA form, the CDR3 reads TGTGCCAGCAGCTTAGCGAGGGCGGGGGTGAACACCGGGGAGCTGTTTTTT.